These 11 T cell receptor beta chains originate from one sample sequenced in a study of vaccination and CD4 T cells after COVID-19. Sequenced with the Oncomine TCR Beta short-read assay was DNA taken from cultured CD4+ T cells. One entry per CDR3 protein results from TCRdb running MiXCR on the PCR reads. The sample yields approximately 16,000 distinct CDR3 sequences, 52% seen once. Treatment defined: 10-day PBMC culture with coronavirus spike peptide pools or control peptides (ViraFEST assay). The antigens these receptors bind are not known. The specimen comprised CD4+ T cells from blood, cultured in vitro, sampled before SARS-CoV-2 vaccination. These receptors were obtained from a human donor who had recovered from COVID-19.

The table lists this clonotype with a few counts. This chain links TRBV6-1 with TRBJ2-7; D tentatively fits TRBD1 or TRBD2 (5 bases each). The length of the CDR3 is 16 residues. Germline lookup yields CDR1 MNHNS and CDR2 SASEGT. V lost 6 bases and J lost 0, with 18 bases in between. The chain's CDR3 is CASRRRQTKSSYEQYF. As DNA, the CDR3 is TGTGCCAGCAGAAGAAGACAGACTAAGAGCTCCTACGAGCAGTACTTC.

This clonotype was counted a single time. The chain recombines TRBV7-9 with TRBJ2-2; D perhaps matches TRBD1 (6 bases). Between the trimmed V and J ends, which lost 10 bases and 5 bases, there was a span of 17 bases. The CDR3 is 14 amino acids. CDR1 and CDR2 (germline): SEHNR, FQNEAQ (reference sequence). The DNA of the CDR3 is TGTGCCACAATCAGGTTACAGGGAACCGGGGAGCTGTTTTTT. Amino acids: CATIRLQGTGELFF.

The sample holds a few counts of this clonotype. This chain links TRBV6-1 with TRBJ1-6; D remains unclear. V lost 9 bases, J lost 5 bases, and 14 bases lay in between. Germline V CDR1 and CDR2: MNHNS, SASEGT. The CDR3 has 14 residues. CDR3 protein: CASTAGIHNSPLHF. In DNA, the CDR3 is TGTGCCAGTACAGCCGGGATTCATAATTCACCCCTCCACTTT.

The chain uses TRBV19 and TRBJ1-6, with D maybe TRBD1 (5 bases). Trimming removed 4 bases from V and 5 bases from J, with 15 bases in between. This CDR3 comprises 16 residues. Germline V gene sequence: CDR1 LNHDA, CDR2 SQIVND (reference sequence). CDR3 loop: CASSTPGPSNNSPLHF. In DNA form, the CDR3 reads TGTGCCAGTAGTACGCCGGGACCCTCAAATAATTCACCCCTCCACTTT.

The chain employs TRBV7-2 and TRBJ2-3; TRBD1 matches 10 bases. This CDR3 is built from 17 residues. V was pared by 0 bases and J by 3 bases, with 6 bases of the junction left unmatched. CDR1 and CDR2 (germline): SGHTA, FQGNSA. The CDR3 spells CASSLAGPGQGTDTQYF. In DNA form, the CDR3 reads TGTGCCAGCAGCTTAGCGGGTCCGGGACAGGGGACAGATACGCAGTATTTT.

The rearrangement links TRBV12-3 or TRBV12-4 to TRBJ1-5; 10 bases agree with TRBD1. This CDR3 contains 16 residues. The V segment lost 5 bases and the J segment 4 bases; nucleotides outside the gene matches: 8. In nucleotides, the CDR3 is TGTGCCAGCAGTCCCGGGACAGGGGCCGGTAATCAGCCCCAGCATTTT. Protein sequence: CASSPGTGAGNQPQHF.

The rearrangement links TRBV5-6 to TRBJ1-6; D is ambiguous. Trimming took 2 bases from V and 6 from J, leaving 9 bases between them. This CDR3 has 14 residues. The germline CDR1 and CDR2 sequences are SGHDT and YYEEEE. The CDR3 DNA sequence: TGTGCCAGCAGCTTCGGCCAGGTTAATTCACCCCTCCACTTT. Translating it yields CASSFGQVNSPLHF.

This clonotype was found once. This sequence joins TRBV28 and TRBJ2-2; a weak D match, TRBD2 (7 bases). Trimming removed 7 bases from V and 3 bases from J, with 21 bases in between. Germline V gene sequence: CDR1 MDHEN, CDR2 SYDVKM. CDR3 length: 17 amino acids. In nucleotides, the CDR3 is TGTGCCAGCACAATGCCGGGGGGCTCTACCCACACCGGGGAGCTGTTTTTT. Protein product: CASTMPGGSTHTGELFF.

V and J are TRBV20-1 and TRBJ2-7; D possibly corresponds to TRBD2 (5 bases). The CDR3 runs 15 residues. Per germline, CDR1 DFQATT and CDR2 SNEGSKA (reference sequence). Trimming took off 1 base at V and 2 bases at J, with 15 bases between the two ends. CDR3 nucleotides: TGCAGTGCTAGAGGCGAGAGCGGCTTAACCTACGAGCAGTACTTC. The encoded protein is CSARGESGLTYEQYF.

This clonotype has only one observation. The chain uses TRBV7-2 and TRBJ2-6, with no clear D. CDR3 length: 15 amino acids. Trimming took 1 base from V and 1 from J, leaving 5 bases between them. The V gene's germline CDR1 is SGHTA and CDR2 FQGNSA. The CDR3 bases are TGTGCCAGCAGCTTAGTTCGGTCTGGGGCCAACGTCCTGACTTTC. This translates into CASSLVRSGANVLTF. Full variable domain (remainder filled in from reference TRBV7-2 and TRBJ2-6): GAGVSQSPSNKVTEKGKDVELRCDPISGHTALYWYRQSLGQGLEFLIYFQGNSAPDKSGLPSDRFSAERTGGSVSTLTIQRTQQEDSAVYLCASSLVRSGANVLTFGAGSRLTVL.

The chain links TRBV7-9 to TRBJ2-7; TRBD2 matches at 9 bases. The CDR3 has 16 amino acids. Germline assignment: CDR1 SEHNR and CDR2 FQNEAQ (reference sequence). With 0 bases clipped from V and 3 bases from J, the junction kept 6 bases outside the gene matches. CDR3 residues: CASSLALASGIYEQYF. The CDR3 DNA follows: TGTGCCAGCAGCTTAGCGCTGGCTAGCGGGATCTACGAGCAGTACTTC.